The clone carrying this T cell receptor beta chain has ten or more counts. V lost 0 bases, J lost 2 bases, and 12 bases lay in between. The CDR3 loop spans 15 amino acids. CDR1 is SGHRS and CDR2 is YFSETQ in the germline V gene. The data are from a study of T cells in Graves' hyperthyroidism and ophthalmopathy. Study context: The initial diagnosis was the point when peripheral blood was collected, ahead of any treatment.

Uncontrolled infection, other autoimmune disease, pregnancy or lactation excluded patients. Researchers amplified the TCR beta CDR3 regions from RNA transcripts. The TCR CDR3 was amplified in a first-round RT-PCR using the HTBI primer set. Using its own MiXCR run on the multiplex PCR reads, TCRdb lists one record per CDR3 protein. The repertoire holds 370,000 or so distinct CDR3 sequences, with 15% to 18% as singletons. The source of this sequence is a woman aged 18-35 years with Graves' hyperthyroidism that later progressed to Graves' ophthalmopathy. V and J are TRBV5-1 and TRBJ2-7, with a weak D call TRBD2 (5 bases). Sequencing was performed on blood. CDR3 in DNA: TGCGCCAGCAGCTTGGCCACCACTAGACCCTACGAGCAGTACTTC. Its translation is CASSLATTRPYEQYF.